The entry that follows covers one TCR beta chain sequence. Antigen: not known. This sample was taken from a study of shared clonotypes between healthy human individuals. Whole-study findings and limits: In the sorted subsets, rarefaction showed sequencing was incomplete despite large depth. The small donor group covered limited genetic and exposure diversity. Memory subsets had estimated richness that was generally smaller than that of naive subsets. Naive CD4 clonotype sharing across a few donors was approximately 5%.

The CDR3 loop spans 13 amino acids. V lost 7 bases and J lost 3, with 7 bases in between. Germline assignment: CDR1 MNHNS and CDR2 SASEGT. Libraries were prepared by immunoSEQ multiplex PCR; TCRdb keeps only in-frame clonotypes and omits some of them. The data contain around 2,000,000 clones, roughly 94% of them singletons. The J gene is TRBJ2-6, the V gene TRBV6-1; no reliable D call. Input material: naive CD4+ T cells sorted from blood. The subset: CD45RA+ positively selected. This receptor was taken from a man between 18 and 29 years old in good health. The CDR3 DNA reads as TGTGCCAGCACCTGGATTGGGGCCAACGTCCTGACTTTC. It encodes CASTWIGANVLTF.